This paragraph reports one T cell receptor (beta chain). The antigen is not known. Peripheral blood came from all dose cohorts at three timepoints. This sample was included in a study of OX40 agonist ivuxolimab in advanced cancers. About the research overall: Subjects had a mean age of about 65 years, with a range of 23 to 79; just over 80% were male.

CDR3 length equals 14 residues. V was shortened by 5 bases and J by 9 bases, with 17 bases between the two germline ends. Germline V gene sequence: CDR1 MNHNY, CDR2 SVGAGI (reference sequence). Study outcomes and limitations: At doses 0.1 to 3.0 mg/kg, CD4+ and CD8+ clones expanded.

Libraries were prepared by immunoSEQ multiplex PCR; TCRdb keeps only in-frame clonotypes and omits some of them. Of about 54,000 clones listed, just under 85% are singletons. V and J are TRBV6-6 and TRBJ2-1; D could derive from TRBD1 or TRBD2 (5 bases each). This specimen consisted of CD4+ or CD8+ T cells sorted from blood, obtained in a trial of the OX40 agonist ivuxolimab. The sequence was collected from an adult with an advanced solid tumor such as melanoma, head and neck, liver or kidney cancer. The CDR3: CASSKLEGLSEQFF. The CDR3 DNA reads TGTGCCAGCAGTAAACTAGAGGGGCTCAGTGAGCAGTTCTTC.